Following are 12 T cell receptor beta chains from one sample sequenced in a study of T cell responses to AZD1222 COVID-19 vaccine. Measured with immunoSEQ multiplex PCR; TCRdb has only the in-frame clones, and not every one. The table shows more than 140,000 clones, with around 89% occurring only once. The sequenced sample was peripheral blood, obtained on day 0 of MenACWY control vaccination. The receptors shown here come from an adult in good health.

The CDR3 nucleotides are TGCAGCGTTGAACTCGGGCGGGGAGGGAAAGAGACCCAGTACTTC. Protein product: CSVELGRGGKETQYF. The V and J genes are TRBV29-1 and TRBJ2-5; 7 bases are shared with TRBD2. Germline CDR1 is SQVTM and CDR2 is ANQGSEA. The V gene end was trimmed by 2 bases and the J gene end by 3 bases; junction bases not matched to a gene: 9. The CDR3 totals 15 residues.

The chain has TRBV7-9 and TRBJ2-1, with 7 bases matching TRBD1. Trimming cost V 5 bases and J 6 bases; bases outside gene matches: 7. This CDR3 has 14 residues. Germline V gives CDR1 SEHNR, CDR2 FQNEAQ (reference sequence). The CDR3 nucleotides read TGTGCCAGCAGCCCAGGGGGTTTCGGCAATGAGCAGTTCTTC. Its protein product is CASSPGGFGNEQFF.

The chain recombines TRBV6-2 or TRBV6-3 with TRBJ2-5, with D perhaps TRBD1 or TRBD2 (7 bases each). Germline CDR1 is MNHEY and CDR2 is SVGEGT. The CDR3 runs 14 residues. V lost 4 bases, J lost 6 bases, and 15 bases lay in between. CDR3 in DNA: TGTGCCAGCAGTTCAACCAGGGGGGGAAAGACCCAGTACTTC. Translated: CASSSTRGGKTQYF.

The chain carries TRBV27 and TRBJ2-1; D is undetermined. The CDR3 is made up of 14 amino acids. V shed 0 bases and J shed 15 bases, with 18 bases lying between them. Germline lookup yields CDR1 MNHEY and CDR2 SMNVEV (reference sequence). In DNA form, the CDR3 reads TGTGCCAGCAGTTTATCGTATCCGGCTTTGAACCTGTTCTTC. This encodes CASSLSYPALNLFF.

The chain uses TRBV18 and TRBJ1-1; possibly TRBD1 for D (6 bases). Germline V gives CDR1 KGHSH, CDR2 LQKENI. With 3 bases removed from V and 4 bases from J, the gap between germline ends came to 9 bases. The CDR3 contains 13 residues. CDR3 protein: CASSPGARTEAFF. CDR3 nucleotides: TGTGCCAGCTCACCGGGGGCGCGCACTGAAGCTTTCTTT.

V and J are TRBV23-1 and TRBJ2-5; 7 bases are a match to TRBD1. TRBV23-1 is annotated as an ORF whose role is uncertain. The CDR3 runs to 15 residues. V was pared by 0 bases and J by 3 bases, with 4 bases of the junction left unmatched. For the CDR3, the DNA is TGCGCCAGCAGTCAATCTCGGCAGGGGGAAGAGACCCAGTACTTC. Translated, it gives CASSQSRQGEETQYF.

The chain is built from TRBV4-1 and TRBJ1-2; 9 positions agree with TRBD1. V was clipped by 0 bases and J by 11 bases; unmatched bases: 10. The germline CDR1 and CDR2 sequences are MGHRA and YSYEKL. The CDR3 has 15 amino acids. This CDR3 is CASSQDKGQGATYTF. The CDR3 coding sequence is TGCGCCAGCAGCCAAGATAAGGGACAGGGAGCTACGTACACCTTC.

The J gene is TRBJ1-1, the V gene TRBV27; TRBD1 is a possible D gene (5 bases). Trimming pared 5 bases from V and 6 bases from J, leaving 19 bases between. This CDR3 spans 15 amino acids. The germline V gene encodes CDR1 MNHEY and CDR2 SMNVEV (reference sequence). The CDR3 reads CASSRLGVTTAEAFF. CDR3 DNA: TGTGCCAGCAGTAGGTTAGGGGTGACTACGGCTGAAGCTTTCTTT.

V and J are TRBV15 and TRBJ1-4; D is undetermined. Trimming removed 3 bases at V and 4 bases at J, with 6 bases between. CDR3 length: 13 amino acids. CDR1 and CDR2 from the germline V gene are LNHNV and YYDKDF (reference sequence). The CDR3 loop reads CATSRDINEKLFF. As DNA, the CDR3 is TGTGCCACCAGCAGGGATATTAATGAAAAACTGTTTTTT. The full variable domain, in which reference TRBV15 and TRBJ1-4 provide the parts outside the CDR3, is DAMVIQNPRYQVTQFGKPVTLSCSQTLNHNVMYWYQQKSSQAPKLLFHYYDKDFNNEADTPDNFQSRRPNTSFCFLDIRSPGLGDTAMYLCATSRDINEKLFFGSGTQLSVL.

The V gene is TRBV6-4, the J gene TRBJ2-3, with D hard to call. The CDR3 length is 14 residues. Germline V gives CDR1 MRHNA, CDR2 SNTAGT. The ends were cut back, 0 bases at V and 2 bases at J, with 6 bases in the middle. The CDR3 protein is CASSDSVSTDTQYF. The DNA for the CDR3 is TGTGCCAGCAGTGACTCAGTCTCCACAGATACGCAGTATTTT.

This chain joins TRBV9 and TRBJ1-6; no reliable D call. CDR3 length: 16 amino acids. The V gene lost 4 bases and the J gene lost 9 bases, with 20 bases spanning the gap. Germline values: CDR1 SGDLS, CDR2 YYNGEE. The CDR3 region has the DNA TGTGCCAGCAGCTTATCCGGACGGCGGGGAGGTTCACCCCTCCACTTT. This encodes CASSLSGRRGGSPLHF.

This chain joins TRBV10-3 and TRBJ1-2; D gene ambiguous. V dropped 3 bases and J dropped 10 bases, with 18 bases sitting between them. Looked up from germline, CDR1 is ENHRY and CDR2 is SYGVKD. CDR3 size: 14 residues. The CDR3, as DNA: TGTGCCATCAGTGACTCGACTCAAGCTTTAGTCTACACCTTC. Protein: CAISDSTQALVYTF.